This T cell receptor beta chain stems from a study of cytomegalovirus exposure and HLA in healthy donors. Findings of the study overall: CMV antigen specificity was confirmed in vitro for a few CMV-associated chains. Among TCR sequences, most were rare, though some public TCRs appeared in many donors. Altogether, 164 TCR beta chains were recorded as cytomegalovirus-associated.

As to this clone: Its matching antigen is unknown.

The donors were in the approximately 120-subject validation cohort, distinct from the 666-subject first cohort. Deletions cut 0 bases from V and 5 bases from J, with 13 bases between. The CDR3 sequence is 15 residues long. The germline V gene encodes CDR1 MNHNY and CDR2 SVGAGI (reference sequence). Libraries were prepared by immunoSEQ multiplex PCR; TCRdb keeps only in-frame clonotypes and omits some of them. The sample carries over 200,000 clones, roughly 88% recorded once. The sequenced material came from PBMCs. This rearrangement joins TRBV6-6 to TRBJ2-5, with D possibly matching TRBD1 (5 bases). The receptor's source is a woman between 18 and 30 years old in good health and CMV-seronegative. DNA for the CDR3: TGTGCCAGCAGTTACTCTGGGCTTGGGGCGGAGACCCAGTACTTC. Residues: CASSYSGLGAETQYF.